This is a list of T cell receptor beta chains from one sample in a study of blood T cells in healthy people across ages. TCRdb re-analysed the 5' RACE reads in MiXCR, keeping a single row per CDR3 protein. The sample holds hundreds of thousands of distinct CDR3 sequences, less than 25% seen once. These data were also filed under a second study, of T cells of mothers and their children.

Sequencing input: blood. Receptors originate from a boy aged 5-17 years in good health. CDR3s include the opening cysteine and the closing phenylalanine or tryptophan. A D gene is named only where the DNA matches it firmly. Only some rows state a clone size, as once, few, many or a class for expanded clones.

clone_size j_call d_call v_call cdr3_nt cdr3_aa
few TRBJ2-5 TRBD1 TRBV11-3 TGTGCCAGCAGCCTCGGACAGGGGGGGAAGGAGACCCAGTACTTC CASSLGQGGKETQYF
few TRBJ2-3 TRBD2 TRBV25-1 TGTGCCAGCAGTGAATATACAAGTAGCGGGAGAGGGTTGGAACCAGATACGCAGTATTTT CASSEYTSSGRGLEPDTQYF
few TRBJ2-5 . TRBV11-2 TGTGCCAGCAGCTTAGGTGGCTTTGAGACCCAGTACTTC CASSLGGFETQYF
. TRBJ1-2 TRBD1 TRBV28 TGTGCCAGCAGTTTGCCTGGACAGGGGCAATATGGCTACACCTTC CASSLPGQGQYGYTF
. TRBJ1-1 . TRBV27 TGTGCCAGCAGTTCCCCGCTCAGGCGGAACACTGAAGCTTTCTTT CASSSPLRRNTEAFF
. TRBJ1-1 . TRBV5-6 TGTGCCAGCAGCTTGAACATGGAGGCCATGGCTTTCTTT CASSLNMEAMAFF
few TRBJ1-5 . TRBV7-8 TGTGCCAGCAGCCTCGCAATGCATAGCAATCAGCCCCAGCATTTT CASSLAMHSNQPQHF
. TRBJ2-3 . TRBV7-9 TGTGCCAGCAGCCCTTTCCGGTATACGCAGTATTTT CASSPFRYTQYF
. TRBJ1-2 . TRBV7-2 TGTGCCAGCAGCCAAGGTGGCAGTCATGGCTACACCTTC CASSQGGSHGYTF
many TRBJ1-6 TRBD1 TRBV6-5 TGTGCCAGCAGCCCGGGACAGGGGGCTTCACCCCTCCACTTT CASSPGQGASPLHF
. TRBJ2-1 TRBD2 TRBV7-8 TGTGCCAGCAGCTTATTAAGCGGGGTTTACAATGAGCAGTTCTTC CASSLLSGVYNEQFF
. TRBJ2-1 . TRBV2 TGTGCCCTAGGGCCAGGAACCAATGAGCAGTTCTTC CALGPGTNEQFF
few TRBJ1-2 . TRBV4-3 TGCGCCAGCAGCCAAGATGGTAGGGCCAGCACTTATGGCTACACCTTC CASSQDGRASTYGYTF
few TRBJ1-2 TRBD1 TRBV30 TGTGCCTGGAGTGAGACGGACGGGACAGCTAACTATGGCTACACCTTC CAWSETDGTANYGYTF
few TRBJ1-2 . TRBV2 TGTGCCAGCAGTGCTCAGGACAGTTTCCTCTATGGCTACACCTTC CASSAQDSFLYGYTF
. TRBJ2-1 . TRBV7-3 TGTGCCAGCAGCCGCGATAGGTTTCAGGGGTACAATGAGCAGTTCTTC CASSRDRFQGYNEQFF
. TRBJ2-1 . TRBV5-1 TGCGCCAGCAGCTTGGCCCTTACGATCTCCTACAATGAGCAGTTCTTC CASSLALTISYNEQFF
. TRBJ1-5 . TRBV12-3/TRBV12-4 TGTGCCAGCAGTTTAGCAGGATTCGATAGCAATCAGCCCCAGCATTTT CASSLAGFDSNQPQHF
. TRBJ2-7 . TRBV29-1 TGCAGCGTTGAAGATTCAGGGGGGTATGGCTACGAGCAGTACTTC CSVEDSGGYGYEQYF
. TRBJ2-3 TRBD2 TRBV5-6 TGTGCCAGCAGCTCGTTGACTAGCCCGACCACAGATACGCAGTATTTT CASSSLTSPTTDTQYF
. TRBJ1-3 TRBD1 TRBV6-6 TGTGCCAGCAGTTACTCGAAGGGGGCGGGAAACACCATATATTTT CASSYSKGAGNTIYF
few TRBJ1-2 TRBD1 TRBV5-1 TGCGCCAGCAGCTTCGGGACAGGGCTAGCCTATGGCTACACCTTC CASSFGTGLAYGYTF
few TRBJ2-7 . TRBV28 TGTGCCAGCAGTTTTTACTTAGGCTACGAGCAGTACTTC CASSFYLGYEQYF
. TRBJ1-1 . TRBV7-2 TGTGCCAGCAGCTTAGAGGGGGGTACCATGAACACTGAAGCTTTCTTT CASSLEGGTMNTEAFF
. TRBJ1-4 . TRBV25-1 TGTGCCAGCAGTGACCACGGAACTAATGAAAAACTGTTTTTT CASSDHGTNEKLFF
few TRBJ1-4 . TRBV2 TGTGCCAGCATCCCAAGGGGGGGAGCAACTAATGAAAAACTGTTTTTT CASIPRGGATNEKLFF
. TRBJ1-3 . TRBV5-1 TGCGCCAGCAGCTTGGAGGGGCAGACCTCCTCTGGAAACACCATATATTTT CASSLEGQTSSGNTIYF
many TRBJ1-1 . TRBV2 TGTGCCAGTCGTTCTGAAGCTTTCTTT CASRSEAFF
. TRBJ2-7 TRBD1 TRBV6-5 TGTGCCAGCAGTTACTTGACAGGGGGCGAGCAGTACTTC CASSYLTGGEQYF
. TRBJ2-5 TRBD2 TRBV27 TGTGCCAGCGGTTGGACTAGCGGCTTAGAAGAGACCCAGTACTTC CASGWTSGLEETQYF
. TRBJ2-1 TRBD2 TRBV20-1 TGCGGCGGAGCGGGGGGTTACAATGAGCAGTTCTTC CGGAGGYNEQFF
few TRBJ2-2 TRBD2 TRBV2 TGTGCCAGCTTAGCGGGGGCCTTTACTGGGGAGCTGTTTTTT CASLAGAFTGELFF
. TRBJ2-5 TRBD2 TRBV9 TGTGCCAGCAGCTTCGGGGCGGGAGTTCAAGAGACCCAGTACTTC CASSFGAGVQETQYF
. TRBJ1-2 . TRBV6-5 TGTGCCAGCAGTTACGGGTCTGGAGGCTACACCTTC CASSYGSGGYTF
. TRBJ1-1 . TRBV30 TGTGCCTGGATCGGCCACACTGAAGCTTTCTTT CAWIGHTEAFF
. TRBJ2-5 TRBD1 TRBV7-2 TGTGCCAGCAGCGTCGGACAGGGGCAGTTCGGAGAGACCCAGTACTTC CASSVGQGQFGETQYF
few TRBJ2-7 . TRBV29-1 TGCAGCGTTGTAGCGGTCTCCTACGGGCAGTACTTC CSVVAVSYGQYF
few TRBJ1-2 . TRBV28 TGTGCCATTAGGAGCACAGGGAAATACTATGGCTACACCTTC CAIRSTGKYYGYTF
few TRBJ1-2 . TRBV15 TGTGCCACCAGCAGAGACCCGGACAAGCGGGGCTACACCTTC CATSRDPDKRGYTF
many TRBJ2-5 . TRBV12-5 TGTGCTAGTGGTTTGGGACAGCAAGAGACCCAGTACTTC CASGLGQQETQYF
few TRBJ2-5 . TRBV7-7 TGTGCTAGCAGCTTAGATACGGGGACCCAGTACTTC CASSLDTGTQYF
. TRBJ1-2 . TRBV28 TGTGCCAGCCAAAACTCAGGGCAGGTCTATGGCTACACCTTC CASQNSGQVYGYTF
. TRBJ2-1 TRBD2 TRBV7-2 TGTGCCAGCAGCACCGACGGTAGCGGGTACAATGAGCAGTTCTTC CASSTDGSGYNEQFF
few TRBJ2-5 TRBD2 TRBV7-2 TGTGCCAGCAGCCGTAGCGGGAGGCTAGAGACCCAGTACTTC CASSRSGRLETQYF
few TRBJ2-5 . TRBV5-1 TGCGCCAGCAGTTTGAAAGCGATCCAAGAGACCCAGTACTTC CASSLKAIQETQYF